Presented here are 9 T cell receptor beta chains from one specimen sequenced in a study of human T cells and chemical hapten exposure. TCRdb re-derived calls from the RACE reads in MiXCR, one entry per CDR3 protein. The sample contains under 450,000 distinct CDR3 sequences, roughly 4.8% of which appear only once. Time point indicated: patch test 1, 2 weeks after DPC sensitization. Documented treatment: therapeutic diphenylcyclopropenone sensitization with weekly scalp DPC. The sample was whole blood, taken in connection with sensitization to the hapten diphenylcyclopropenone (DPC). The receptors were sampled from a woman between 50 and 59 years old with alopecia areata. Some clones in this sample may be carry-over from other donors' samples.

This clonotype was recorded many times. This sequence joins TRBV21-1 and TRBJ1-1; the D segment call TRBD1 is taken from the table without a DNA check. TRBV21-1 is described as a pseudogene. The CDR3 is 15 amino acids. Written as DNA, the CDR3 is TGTGCCAGCAGCAAAAGGGACAGGAGGAACACTGAAGCTTTCTTT. This encodes CASSKRDRRNTEAFF.

This clonotype was observed many times. This chain connects TRBV20-1 to TRBJ2-2; no clear D gene. CDR1 is DFQATT, CDR2 SNEGSKA, per germline (reference sequence). V shed 7 bases and J shed 1 base, with 10 bases lying between them. The length of the CDR3 is 13 residues. The CDR3: CSVRLQNTGELFF. DNA of the CDR3: TGCAGTGTCCGACTTCAGAACACCGGGGAGCTGTTTTTT.

This clonotype was picked up many times. This chain connects TRBV2 to TRBJ1-5; TRBD1 agrees at 8 bases. This CDR3 region has 16 residues. The germline V gene has CDR1 SNHLY and CDR2 FYNNEI. The junction had 11 bases not matched to a gene; V was cut back by 5 bases and J by 5 bases. The CDR3 protein is CASSQGAFGNYQPQHF. The CDR3 DNA reads TGTGCCAGCAGTCAGGGGGCTTTCGGGAATTATCAGCCCCAGCATTTT.

This clonotype has a count of ten or more. V gene TRBV6-5 combines with J gene TRBJ2-3; tentatively, D is TRBD1 (6 bases). The CDR3 covers 15 residues. Germline V CDR1 and CDR2: MNHEY, SVGAGI. The V gene lost 6 bases and the J gene lost 0 bases, with 13 bases spanning the gap. The CDR3 DNA reads as TGTGCCAGCAGATACGGACAGCTAAGCACAGATACGCAGTATTTT. This gives the protein CASRYGQLSTDTQYF.

As regards this clonotype: A far larger clone is one base from this, pointing to a likely read error. J is TRBJ2-2 and V is TRBV12-3 or TRBV12-4; the D gene is possibly TRBD2 (5 bases). This CDR3 has 12 residues. Trimming took off 10 bases at V and 6 bases at J, with 12 bases between the two ends. The CDR3 nucleotides read TGTGCCAACAGCTTGGGAGCCGGGGAGCTGTTTTTT. This codes for CANSLGAGELFF.

This clonotype was counted at least ten times. This sequence joins TRBV7-9 and TRBJ1-6; D is possibly TRBD1 (5 bases). V was trimmed by 2 bases and J by 7 bases, leaving 9 bases between them. The CDR3 runs to 14 residues. Germline-derived CDR1 and CDR2 are SEHNR and FQNEAQ (reference sequence). CDR3 bases: TGTGCCAGCAGCTTATACGGGGACAATTCACCCCTCCACTTT. It specifies CASSLYGDNSPLHF.

This clonotype has a count of ten or more. The chain is built from TRBV28 and TRBJ2-1, with 9 bases fitting TRBD2. V dropped 7 bases and J dropped 8; count of bases not matched to a gene: 6. The CDR3 length is 13 residues. CDR1 MDHEN and CDR2 SYDVKM come from the germline V gene. CDR3 DNA: TGTGCCAGCACCCTGGGACTAGCATATGAGCAGTTCTTC. Encoded protein: CASTLGLAYEQFF.

This clonotype came up many times. This chain joins TRBV4-2 and TRBJ1-5; D may be TRBD1 (6 bases). CDR3 length equals 15 residues. Germline assignment: CDR1 LGHNA and CDR2 YNFKEQ. The germline V and J ends were trimmed by 1 base and 1 base, with 8 bases remaining between them. CDR3 loop: CASSQAGASNQPQHF. CDR3 DNA: TGTGCCAGCAGCCAAGCAGGGGCGAGCAATCAGCCCCAGCATTTT.

The chain recombines TRBV20-1 with TRBJ1-1; 7 bases line up with TRBD1. This CDR3 has 16 amino acids. Germline V gives CDR1 DFQATT, CDR2 SNEGSKA (reference sequence). The trim removed 5 bases at V and 4 bases at J, leaving 16 bases unmatched. CDR3 DNA sequence: TGCAGTGCTGGGGGAGGGGGCGCGCTTAGGGGCACTGAAGCTTTCTTT. Translated: CSAGGGGALRGTEAFF.